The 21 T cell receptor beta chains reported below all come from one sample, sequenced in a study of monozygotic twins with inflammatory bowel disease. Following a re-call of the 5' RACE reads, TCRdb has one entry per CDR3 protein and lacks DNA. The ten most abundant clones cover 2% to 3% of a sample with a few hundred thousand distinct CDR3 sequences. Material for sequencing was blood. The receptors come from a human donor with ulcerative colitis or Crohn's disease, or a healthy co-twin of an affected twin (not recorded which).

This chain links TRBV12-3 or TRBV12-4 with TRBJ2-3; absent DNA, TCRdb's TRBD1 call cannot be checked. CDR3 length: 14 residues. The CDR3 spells CASSLPGGSDTQYF.

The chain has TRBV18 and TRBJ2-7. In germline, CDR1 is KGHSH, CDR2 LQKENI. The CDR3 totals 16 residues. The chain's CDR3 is CASSPPSRTGSYEQYF.

The CDR3 is CSARFPGGSGGAADTQYF. The chain is built from TRBV20-1 and TRBJ2-3; the TRBD2 assignment by TCRdb is unverifiable without DNA. This CDR3 contains 18 residues. The V gene's germline CDR1 is DFQATT and CDR2 SNEGSKA (reference sequence).

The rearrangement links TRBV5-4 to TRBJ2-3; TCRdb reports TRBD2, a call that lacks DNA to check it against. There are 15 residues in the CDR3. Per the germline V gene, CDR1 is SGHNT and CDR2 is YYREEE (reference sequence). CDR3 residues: CASSKMTNAMGTQYF.

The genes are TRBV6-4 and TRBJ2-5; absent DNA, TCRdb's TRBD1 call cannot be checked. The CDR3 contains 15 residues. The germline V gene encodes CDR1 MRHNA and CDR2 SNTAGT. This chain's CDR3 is CASSKDGTGAETQYF.

The CDR3 here is CASSLFRGATHSPLHF. This sequence joins TRBV7-3 and TRBJ1-6; TCRdb outputs TRBD1, but without DNA this stays unchecked. The CDR3 is 16 amino acids. Germline V gene lookup returns CDR1 SGHTA and CDR2 FQGTGA.

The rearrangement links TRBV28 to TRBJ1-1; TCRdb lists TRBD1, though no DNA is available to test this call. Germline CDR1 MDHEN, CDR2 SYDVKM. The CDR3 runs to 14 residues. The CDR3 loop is CAGRGGQLNTEAFF.

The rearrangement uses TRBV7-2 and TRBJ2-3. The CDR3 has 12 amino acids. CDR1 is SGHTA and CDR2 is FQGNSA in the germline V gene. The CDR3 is CASSLRRDTQYF.

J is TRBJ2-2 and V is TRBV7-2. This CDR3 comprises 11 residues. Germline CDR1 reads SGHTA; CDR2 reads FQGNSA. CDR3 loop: CASSFFGELFF.

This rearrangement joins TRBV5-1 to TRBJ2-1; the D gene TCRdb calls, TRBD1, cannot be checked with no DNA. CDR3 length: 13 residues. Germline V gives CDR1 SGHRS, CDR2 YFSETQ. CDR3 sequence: CASRPQGEGEQFF.

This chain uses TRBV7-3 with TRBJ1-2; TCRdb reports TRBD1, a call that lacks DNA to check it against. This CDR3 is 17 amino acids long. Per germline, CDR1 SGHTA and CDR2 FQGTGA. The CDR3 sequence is CASSLVGTGRANYGYTF. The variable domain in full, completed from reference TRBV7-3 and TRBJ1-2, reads GAGVSQTPSNKVTEKGKYVELRCDPISGHTALYWYRQSLGQGPEFLIYFQGTGAADDSGLPNDRFFAVRPEGSVSTLKIQRTERGDSAVYLCASSLVGTGRANYGYTFGSGTRLTVV.

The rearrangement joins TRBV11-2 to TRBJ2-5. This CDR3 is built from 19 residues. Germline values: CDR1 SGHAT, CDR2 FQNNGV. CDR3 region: CASSLRSSSLALLPETQYF.

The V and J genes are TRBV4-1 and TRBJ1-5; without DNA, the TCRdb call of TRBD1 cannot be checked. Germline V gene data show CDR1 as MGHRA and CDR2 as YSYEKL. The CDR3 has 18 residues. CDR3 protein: CASSQDFWRGSPNQPQHF.

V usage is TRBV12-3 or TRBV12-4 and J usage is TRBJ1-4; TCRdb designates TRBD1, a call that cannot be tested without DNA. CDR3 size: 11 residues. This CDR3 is CASSSGGFLFF.

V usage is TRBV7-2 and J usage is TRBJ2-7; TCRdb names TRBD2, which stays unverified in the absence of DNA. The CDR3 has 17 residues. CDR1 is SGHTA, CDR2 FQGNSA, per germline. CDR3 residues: CASSLAGLAGFGYEQYF. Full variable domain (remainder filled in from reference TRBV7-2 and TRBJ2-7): GAGVSQSPSNKVTEKGKDVELRCDPISGHTALYWYRQSLGQGLEFLIYFQGNSAPDKSGLPSDRFSAERTGGSVSTLTIQRTQQEDSAVYLCASSLAGLAGFGYEQYFGPGTRLTVT.

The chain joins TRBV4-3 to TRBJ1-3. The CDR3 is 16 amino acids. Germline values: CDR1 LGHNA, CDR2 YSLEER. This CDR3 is CASSQEITHSGNTIYF.

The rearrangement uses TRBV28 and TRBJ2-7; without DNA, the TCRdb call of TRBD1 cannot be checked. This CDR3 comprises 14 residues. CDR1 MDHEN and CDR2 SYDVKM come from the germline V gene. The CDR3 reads CASRKTGGINEQYF.

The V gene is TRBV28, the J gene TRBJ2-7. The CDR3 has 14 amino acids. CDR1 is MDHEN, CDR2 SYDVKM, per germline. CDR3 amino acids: CASSLSGTAHEQYF.

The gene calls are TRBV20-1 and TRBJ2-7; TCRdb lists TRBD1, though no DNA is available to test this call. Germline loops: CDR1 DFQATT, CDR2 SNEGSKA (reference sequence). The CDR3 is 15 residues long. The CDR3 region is CSARELDRRAYEQYF.

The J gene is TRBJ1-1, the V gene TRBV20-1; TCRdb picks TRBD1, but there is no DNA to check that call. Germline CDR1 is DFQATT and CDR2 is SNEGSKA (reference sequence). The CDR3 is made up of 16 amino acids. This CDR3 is CSALPGQGAPGTEAFF.

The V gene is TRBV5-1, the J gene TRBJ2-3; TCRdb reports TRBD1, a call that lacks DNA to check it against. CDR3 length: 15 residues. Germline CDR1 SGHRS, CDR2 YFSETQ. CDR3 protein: CASVPARGSTDTQYF.